This T cell receptor beta chain came from a study of blood T cell repertoires in COVID-19. Method: immunoSEQ multiplex PCR; TCRdb's copy keeps in-frame clones and lacks some. The repertoire holds 200,000 to 250,000 clones, with over 90% as singletons. This CDR3 region has 15 residues. V lost 3 bases, J lost 7 bases, and 8 bases stayed unmatched. Looked up from germline, CDR1 is LNHDA and CDR2 is SQIVND (reference sequence). The sequenced sample was peripheral blood. This chain connects TRBV19 to TRBJ1-4; 7 bases are a match to TRBD1. This clonotype was obtained from a man younger than 40 with COVID-19, enrolled during active disease. In nucleotides, the CDR3 is TGTGCCAGTAGTATCCTACAGGGGAGGCGTGAAAAACTGTTTTTT. Protein sequence: CASSILQGRREKLFF.